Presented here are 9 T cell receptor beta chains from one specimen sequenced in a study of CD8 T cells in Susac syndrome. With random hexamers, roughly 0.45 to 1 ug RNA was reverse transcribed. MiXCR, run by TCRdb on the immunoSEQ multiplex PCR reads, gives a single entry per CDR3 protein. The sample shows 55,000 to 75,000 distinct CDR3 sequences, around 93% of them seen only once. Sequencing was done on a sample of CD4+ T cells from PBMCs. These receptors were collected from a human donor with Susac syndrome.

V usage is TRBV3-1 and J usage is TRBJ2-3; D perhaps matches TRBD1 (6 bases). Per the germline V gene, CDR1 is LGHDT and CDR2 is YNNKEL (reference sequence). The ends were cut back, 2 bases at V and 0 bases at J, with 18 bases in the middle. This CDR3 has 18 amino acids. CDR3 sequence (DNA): TGTGCCAGCAGCCAACCTCGGACAGCGAATACTAGCACAGATACGCAGTATTTT. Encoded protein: CASSQPRTANTSTDTQYF.

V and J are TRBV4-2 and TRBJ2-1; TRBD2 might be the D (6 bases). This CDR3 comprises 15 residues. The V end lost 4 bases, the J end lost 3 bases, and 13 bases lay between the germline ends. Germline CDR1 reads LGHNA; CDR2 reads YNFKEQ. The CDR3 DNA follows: TGTGCCAGCAGCCCCCCGGGAGCAGTCTACAATGAGCAGTTCTTC. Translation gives CASSPPGAVYNEQFF.

This chain's CDR3 is CSARDATISETQYF. For the CDR3, the DNA is TGCAGTGCTAGAGATGCCACGATTTCAGAGACCCAGTACTTC. This chain connects TRBV20-1 to TRBJ2-5; no reliable D call. V dropped 0 bases and J dropped 4 bases, with 12 bases sitting between them. This CDR3 contains 14 residues. Germline loops: CDR1 DFQATT, CDR2 SNEGSKA (reference sequence).

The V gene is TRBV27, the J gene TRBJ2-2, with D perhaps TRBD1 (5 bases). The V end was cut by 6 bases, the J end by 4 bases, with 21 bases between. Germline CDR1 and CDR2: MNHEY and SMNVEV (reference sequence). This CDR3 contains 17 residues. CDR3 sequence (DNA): TGTGCCAGCAGGCCTAAGCCCCTACAGGTGGGCACCGGGGAGCTGTTTTTT. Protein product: CASRPKPLQVGTGELFF.

The CDR3 DNA is TGTGCCAGCAGCTCCCCCCGGGGAGGGACCTACGAGCAGTACTTC. Translating gives CASSSPRGGTYEQYF. The chain combines TRBV7-2 with TRBJ2-7; 7 nucleotides align to TRBD2. Germline assignment: CDR1 SGHTA and CDR2 FQGNSA. Trimming removed 4 bases from V and 2 bases from J; junction bases left unmatched: 8. The CDR3 runs to 15 residues.

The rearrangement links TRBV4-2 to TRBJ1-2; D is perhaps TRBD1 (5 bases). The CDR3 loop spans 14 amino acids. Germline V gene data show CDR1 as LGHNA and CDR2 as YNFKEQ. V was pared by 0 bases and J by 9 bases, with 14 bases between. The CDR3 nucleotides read TGTGCCAGCAGCCAAGAAGGCCGGGGGGTCAGCTACACCTTC. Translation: CASSQEGRGVSYTF.

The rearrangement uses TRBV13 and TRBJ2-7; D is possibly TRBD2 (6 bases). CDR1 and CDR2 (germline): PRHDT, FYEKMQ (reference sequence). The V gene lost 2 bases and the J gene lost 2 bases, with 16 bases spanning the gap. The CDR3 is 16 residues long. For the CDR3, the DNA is TGTGCCAGCAGCTTAAAATTAGCGGTTGTGCCCTACGAGCAGTACTTC. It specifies CASSLKLAVVPYEQYF.

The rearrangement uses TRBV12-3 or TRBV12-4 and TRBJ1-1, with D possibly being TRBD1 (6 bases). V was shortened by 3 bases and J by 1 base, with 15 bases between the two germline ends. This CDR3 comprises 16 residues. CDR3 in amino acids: CASSFVRTAKNTEAFF. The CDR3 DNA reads TGTGCCAGCAGTTTTGTGCGGACAGCGAAGAACACTGAAGCTTTCTTT.

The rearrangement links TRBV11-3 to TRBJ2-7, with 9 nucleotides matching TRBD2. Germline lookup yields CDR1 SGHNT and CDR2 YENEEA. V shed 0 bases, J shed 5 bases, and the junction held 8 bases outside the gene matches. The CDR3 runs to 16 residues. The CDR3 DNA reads TGTGCCAGCAGCTTAGAGGGAGCGGGGGGAATCAACGAGCAGTACTTC. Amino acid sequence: CASSLEGAGGINEQYF.